Listed below are T cell receptor beta chains from one sample, sequenced in a study of T cells expressing NK-cell markers. Using the 5' RACE reads, TCRdb records one entry per CDR3 protein without DNA. The sample totals under 500,000 distinct CDR3 sequences. Sequenced: blood T cells: a sorted CD56 or NKG2C T cell subset, CD4+ or CD8+ T cells, or bulk PBMC T cells (not recorded which). These receptors were collected from a woman between 18 and 70 years old in good health. Each CDR3 is given with its conserved first and last residue.

j_call v_call cdr3_aa
TRBJ1-2 TRBV20-1 CSARELGQGWSLYGYTF
TRBJ1-1 TRBV4-3 CASSQEIRLNTEAFF
TRBJ2-1 TRBV5-1 CASSLGTSGLNEQFF
TRBJ1-1 TRBV9 CASSAGGTGWLTEAFF
TRBJ2-1 TRBV20-1 CSANGDLYNEQFF
TRBJ2-1 TRBV19 CASSIMVSNEQFF
TRBJ2-1 TRBV5-1 CASSVRTEGYNEQFF
TRBJ2-2 TRBV29-1 CSVQGWDTGELFF
TRBJ2-7 TRBV20-1 CSALSGRSSYEQYF
TRBJ2-4 TRBV29-1 CSAGTEKNIQYF